The clone carrying this TCR beta chain was recorded at least ten times. Antigen specificity is unknown. These data belong to a study of blood T cells in healthy people across ages. General observations from the study: A strong correlation between TCR beta diversity and naive T cell percentage was seen.

Then a second PCR, running roughly 6 to 12 cycles, was carried out with a sample-barcoded 5' primer and a J-beta primer mix. Researchers report that a template-switch adaptor with 12 random nucleotides tagged each cDNA molecule. A minimum of 2.5 million CDR3-containing paired-end reads was obtained for each sample. TCRdb reprocessed the 5' RACE reads with MiXCR, giving one entry per CDR3 protein. The table has 600,000 to 850,000 distinct CDR3 sequences, around 46% seen once; the top ten hold 20% to 25%. The CDR3 is 14 amino acids. The V gene lost 8 bases and the J gene lost 0 bases, with 14 bases spanning the gap. CDR1 and CDR2 from the germline V gene are SQVTM and ANQGSEA.

The source of this sequence is a woman aged 55-70 years in good health. The specimen sequenced was blood. This chain joins TRBV29-1 and TRBJ2-1, with D perhaps matching TRBD2 (6 bases). The CDR3 sequence: CSYTGVTSYNEQFF. As DNA, the CDR3 is TGCAGCTACACGGGAGTTACCTCCTACAATGAGCAGTTCTTC.